One sample yielded the 26 T cell receptor beta chains listed below, sequenced in a study of blood T cell repertoires in COVID-19. Assay used: immunoSEQ multiplex PCR; TCRdb lists only in-frame clones, some missing. The sample records 300,000 to 350,000 clones, about 89% being singletons. Material: peripheral blood. The receptors come from a woman in her forties or fifties with COVID-19, enrolled during active disease.

In its sample, this clone was seen a few times. The V and J genes are TRBV2 and TRBJ2-7; TRBD2 is a possible D gene (5 bases). Germline values: CDR1 SNHLY, CDR2 FYNNEI. The CDR3 covers 16 residues. V lost 5 bases and J 2 bases, leaving 19 bases between the germline ends. CDR3 coding DNA: TGTGCCAGCAGTAATAGCGTATGGGAAGGAACCTACGAGCAGTACTTC. Protein product: CASSNSVWEGTYEQYF.

The rearrangement joins TRBV15 to TRBJ2-3, with TRBD2 identical over 13 bases. Trimming took 0 bases from V and 5 from J; bases not matched to a gene: 17. This CDR3 contains 21 residues. Looked up from germline, CDR1 is LNHNV and CDR2 is YYDKDF (reference sequence). This CDR3 reads CATSRDWGAGRTSGSIDTQYF. Here the CDR3 DNA reads TGTGCCACCAGCAGAGATTGGGGGGCCGGTAGGACTAGCGGGAGTATAGATACGCAGTATTTT.

Details on this clone: The CDR3 does not close with the conserved phenylalanine or tryptophan, likely indicating a read error. The DNA is left out, because the CDR3 cannot be placed on it with certainty; the CDR3 is given as TCRdb lists it. The chain uses TRBV15 and TRBJ2-7; TRBD2 is the table's D call, not checked against the DNA. The germline V gene has CDR1 LNHNV and CDR2 YYDKDF (reference sequence). The CDR3 adds up to 13 amino acids, both ends counted. The CDR3 spells CATSRDPGARGSI.

The chain combines TRBV30 with TRBJ2-2; 9 nucleotides agree with TRBD1. The J segment lost 6 bases and the V segment lost 3 bases, leaving 8 bases of the junction unmatched. Germline V gives CDR1 GTSNPN, CDR2 SVGIG (reference sequence). The CDR3 loop spans 15 amino acids. The CDR3 DNA follows: TGTGCCTGGAGCGACAGGGGGACCCGTGCCGGGGAGCTGTTTTTT. Translation gives CAWSDRGTRAGELFF. The complete variable domain, with remaining parts taken from reference TRBV30 and TRBJ2-2, reads SQTIHQWPATLVQPVGSPLSLECTVEGTSNPNLYWYRQAAGRGLQLLFYSVGIGQISSEVPQNLSASRPQDRQFILSSKKLLLSDSGFYLCAWSDRGTRAGELFFGEGSRLTVL.

The rearrangement links TRBV11-3 to TRBJ1-1, with D unresolved. Between the trimmed V and J ends, which lost 3 bases and 0 bases, there was a span of 17 bases. There are 17 residues in the CDR3. From germline, CDR1 is SGHNT and CDR2 YENEEA. CDR3 loop: CASSFRFRKNVNTEAFF. CDR3 nucleotide sequence: TGTGCCAGCAGCTTTCGTTTCAGGAAAAACGTGAACACTGAAGCTTTCTTT.

V usage is TRBV6-5 and J usage is TRBJ1-1; tentative D call: TRBD1 (5 bases). The length of the CDR3 is 11 residues. Trimming removed 5 bases from V and 7 bases from J, with 8 bases in between. Per germline, CDR1 MNHEY and CDR2 SVGAGI. Here the CDR3 DNA reads TGTGCCAGCAGTCAGACAGTTGAAGCTTTCTTT. Amino acids: CASSQTVEAFF.

The gene calls are TRBV6-2 or TRBV6-3 and TRBJ2-3, with D perhaps matching TRBD2 (5 bases). CDR1 MNHEY and CDR2 SVGEGT come from the germline V gene. V was cut by 1 base and J by 5 bases, with 10 bases left in between. The CDR3 is 14 amino acids. CDR3 sequence: CASSYLLLGDTQYF. The DNA of the CDR3 is TGTGCCAGCAGTTACTTATTACTAGGAGATACGCAGTATTTT.

The rearrangement uses TRBV9 and TRBJ1-3; 7 bases match TRBD1. Germline CDR1 is SGDLS and CDR2 is YYNGEE. The CDR3 loop spans 15 amino acids. After removal of 3 bases from V and 0 bases from J, the junction contained 3 bases not matched to a gene. Here the CDR3 reads CASSDRQGSGNTIYF. CDR3 nucleotide sequence: TGTGCCAGCAGCGACCGACAGGGCTCTGGAAACACCATATATTTT.

This chain uses TRBV6-6 with TRBJ1-6; 7 bases agree with TRBD1. CDR1 MNHNY and CDR2 SVGAGI come from the germline V gene (reference sequence). This CDR3 region has 13 residues. With 7 bases clipped from V and 8 bases from J, the junction kept 5 bases outside the gene matches. DNA for the CDR3: TGTGCCAGCACACAGGGGATGGATTCACCCCTCCACTTT. Its protein product is CASTQGMDSPLHF.

The V gene is TRBV7-6, the J gene TRBJ2-4; 9 nucleotides line up with TRBD1. The CDR3 consists of 17 residues. The trim removed 5 bases at V and 2 bases at J, leaving 10 bases unmatched. Germline V gene lookup returns CDR1 SGHVS and CDR2 FNYEAQ. This CDR3 reads CASSPQTGGLTKNIQYF. As DNA, the CDR3 is TGTGCCAGCAGCCCCCAGACAGGGGGATTAACCAAAAACATTCAGTACTTC.

The chain joins TRBV10-3 to TRBJ1-1, with D maybe TRBD1 (5 bases). V lost 4 bases and J 5 bases, leaving 17 bases between the germline ends. Germline V lookup: CDR1 ENHRY, CDR2 SYGVKD. The CDR3 is 15 residues long. DNA for the CDR3: TGTGCCATCAGTGGACTAGGGCAGGGAAGGACTGAAGCTTTCTTT. Its translation: CAISGLGQGRTEAFF.

For the CDR3, the DNA is TGTGCCAGCAGCCAAGTAACGGGAGGCGGTGCGACTGGCACAGATACGCAGTATTTT. It yields the protein CASSQVTGGGATGTDTQYF. The chain joins TRBV4-2 to TRBJ2-3; 7 positions agree with TRBD2. CDR1 and CDR2 (germline): LGHNA, YNFKEQ. V gave up 1 base and J gave up 1 base; unmatched junction bases: 14. The CDR3 runs to 19 residues.

The chain has TRBV4-1 and TRBJ2-7; weak D call: TRBD2 (6 bases). The germline CDR1 and CDR2 sequences are MGHRA and YSYEKL. CDR3 size: 14 residues. V lost 0 bases and J lost 3, with 9 bases in between. The CDR3 is CASSQDLRGYEQYF. The CDR3 DNA reads TGCGCCAGCAGCCAAGATTTGCGGGGCTACGAGCAGTACTTC.

V and J are TRBV29-1 and TRBJ2-7, with 11 bases fitting TRBD2. The CDR3 contains 14 residues. The germline V gene has CDR1 SQVTM and CDR2 ANQGSEA. The V gene end was trimmed by 5 bases and the J gene end by 1 base; junction bases not matched to a gene: 4. CDR3 region: CSVLLAGVSYEQYF. The DNA for the CDR3 is TGCAGCGTTTTACTAGCGGGAGTATCCTACGAGCAGTACTTC.

The chain is built from TRBV29-1 and TRBJ2-1; 8 positions agree with TRBD2. The CDR3 runs to 12 residues. Trimming removed 5 bases from V and 9 bases from J; junction bases left unmatched: 6. Germline CDR1 SQVTM, CDR2 ANQGSEA. CDR3 nucleotide sequence: TGCAGCGTTCGAGCGGGAGTCGTTGAGCAGTTCTTC. This codes for CSVRAGVVEQFF.

This chain connects TRBV7-9 to TRBJ2-7; 12 positions agree with TRBD1. Trimming removed 4 bases from V and 5 bases from J; junction bases left unmatched: 6. This CDR3 has 15 residues. Germline CDR1 is SEHNR and CDR2 is FQNEAQ (reference sequence). The CDR3 sequence: CASSSHGTGGHEQYF. The CDR3 DNA reads as TGTGCCAGCAGCTCCCACGGGACAGGGGGCCACGAGCAGTACTTC.

The chain is built from TRBV6-6 and TRBJ1-2, with TRBD1 identical over 10 bases. The junction had 2 bases not matched to a gene; V was cut back by 5 bases and J by 5 bases. CDR1 is MNHNY and CDR2 is SVGAGI in the germline V gene (reference sequence). The CDR3 extends over 13 amino acids. CDR3 bases: TGTGCCAGCAGTGCGGACAGGGGGTATGGCTACACCTTC. Protein: CASSADRGYGYTF.

The chain uses TRBV27 and TRBJ1-1, with 10 positions matching TRBD1. With V trimmed by 5 bases and J by 10 bases, 4 bases remained unmatched. Per germline, CDR1 MNHEY and CDR2 SMNVEV (reference sequence). This CDR3 is built from 12 residues. The CDR3 is CASSADRGRAFF. The CDR3 coding sequence is TGTGCCAGCAGTGCGGACAGGGGGAGAGCTTTCTTT.

This clone has only one observation. The chain is built from TRBV7-2 and TRBJ2-5; 7 bases match TRBD1. CDR3 length: 12 amino acids. Looked up from germline, CDR1 is SGHTA and CDR2 is FQGNSA. J was trimmed by 11 bases and V by 4 bases; bases with no gene match: 7. CDR3 sequence (DNA): TGTGCCAGCAGCTCCGACAGGGTGAATCAGTACTTC. As protein: CASSSDRVNQYF.

V usage is TRBV29-1 and J usage is TRBJ1-2, with D maybe TRBD1 (6 bases). V was shortened by 4 bases and J by 4 bases, with 13 bases between the two germline ends. The CDR3 has 13 residues. In germline, CDR1 is SQVTM, CDR2 ANQGSEA. This CDR3 is CSVAHGQIYGYTF. DNA of the CDR3: TGCAGCGTTGCTCACGGACAGATCTATGGCTACACCTTC.

The chain combines TRBV19 with TRBJ2-7; 9 bases fit TRBD1. V dropped 7 bases and J dropped 6; count of bases not matched to a gene: 10. Germline values: CDR1 LNHDA, CDR2 SQIVND (reference sequence). The CDR3 loop spans 14 amino acids. This chain's CDR3 is CASTKGQGSAEQYF. The CDR3 nucleotides read TGTGCCAGTACCAAGGGACAGGGTTCGGCCGAGCAGTACTTC.

The chain has TRBV7-6 and TRBJ1-2; 10 bases are shared with TRBD1. V was clipped by 5 bases and J by 5 bases; unmatched bases: 8. The V gene's germline CDR1 is SGHVS and CDR2 FNYEAQ. The CDR3 consists of 15 residues. The CDR3 loop is CASSPQTGGAYGYTF. CDR3 nucleotides: TGTGCCAGCAGCCCCCAGACAGGGGGCGCGTATGGCTACACCTTC. The variable domain in full, completed from reference TRBV7-6 and TRBJ1-2, reads GAGVSQSPRYKVTKRGQDVALRCDPISGHVSLYWYRQALGQGPEFLTYFNYEAQQDKSGLPNDRFSAERPEGSISTLTIQRTEQRDSAMYRCASSPQTGGAYGYTFGSGTRLTVV.

The chain links TRBV7-9 to TRBJ2-1; 10 nucleotides align to TRBD2. CDR3 size: 15 residues. In germline, CDR1 is SEHNR, CDR2 FQNEAQ (reference sequence). The ends lost 5 bases at V and 3 bases at J; junction bases unmatched: 4. CDR3 DNA sequence: TGTGCCAGCAGCCTCGGGACTAGCGTCTACAATGAGCAGTTCTTC. Translated: CASSLGTSVYNEQFF.

The gene calls are TRBV5-1 and TRBJ2-3, with 12 positions matching TRBD2. The CDR3 is 16 residues long. V lost 3 bases and J lost 0; bases outside the gene matches: 2. Germline CDR1 reads SGHRS; CDR2 reads YFSETQ. The CDR3 sequence: CASSWTSGVSTDTQYF. In DNA, the CDR3 is TGCGCCAGCAGCTGGACTAGCGGGGTGAGCACAGATACGCAGTATTTT.

The chain combines TRBV27 with TRBJ2-7, with 8 nucleotides matching TRBD2. The CDR3 is made up of 19 amino acids. Trimming took 7 bases from V and 2 from J; bases not matched to a gene: 22. Per the germline V gene, CDR1 is MNHEY and CDR2 is SMNVEV (reference sequence). The CDR3 DNA is TGTGCCAGCACCCTTCGGGGAGGGAGGGCTAGCGGGTATACCTACGAGCAGTACTTC. Protein product: CASTLRGGRASGYTYEQYF.

This rearrangement joins TRBV5-6 to TRBJ2-6, with 8 bases lining up with TRBD1. The V gene's germline CDR1 is SGHDT and CDR2 YYEEEE. The ends lost 0 bases at V and 2 bases at J; junction bases unmatched: 4. This CDR3 is 17 amino acids long. CDR3 nucleotides: TGTGCCAGCAGCTTGGTCCGGACAGGGACTGGGGCCAACGTCCTGACTTTC. Translated, it gives CASSLVRTGTGANVLTF.